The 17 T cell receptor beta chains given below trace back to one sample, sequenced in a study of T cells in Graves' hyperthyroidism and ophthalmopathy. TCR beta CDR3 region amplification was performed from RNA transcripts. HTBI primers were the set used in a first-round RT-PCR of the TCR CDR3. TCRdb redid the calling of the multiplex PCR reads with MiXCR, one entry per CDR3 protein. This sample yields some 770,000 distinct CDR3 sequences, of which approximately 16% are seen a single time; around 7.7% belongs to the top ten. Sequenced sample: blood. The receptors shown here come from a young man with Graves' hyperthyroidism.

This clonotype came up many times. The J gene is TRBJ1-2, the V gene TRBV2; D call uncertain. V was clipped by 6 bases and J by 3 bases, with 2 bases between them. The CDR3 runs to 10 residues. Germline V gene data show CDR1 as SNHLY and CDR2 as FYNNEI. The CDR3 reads CASRDYGYTF. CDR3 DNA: TGTGCCAGCAGGGACTATGGCTACACCTTC.

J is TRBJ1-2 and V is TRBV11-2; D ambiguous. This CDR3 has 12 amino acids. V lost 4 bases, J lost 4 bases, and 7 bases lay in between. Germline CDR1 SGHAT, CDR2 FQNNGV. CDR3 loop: CASSSTIYGYTF. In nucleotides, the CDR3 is TGTGCCAGCAGCTCGACCATCTATGGCTACACCTTC.

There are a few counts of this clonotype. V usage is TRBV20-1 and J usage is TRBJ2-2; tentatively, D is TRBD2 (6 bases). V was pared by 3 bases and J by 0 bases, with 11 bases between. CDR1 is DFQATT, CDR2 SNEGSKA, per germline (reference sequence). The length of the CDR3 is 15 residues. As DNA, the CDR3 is TGCAGTGCTAGGATCGGCGGGGCGAACACCGGGGAGCTGTTTTTT. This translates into CSARIGGANTGELFF.

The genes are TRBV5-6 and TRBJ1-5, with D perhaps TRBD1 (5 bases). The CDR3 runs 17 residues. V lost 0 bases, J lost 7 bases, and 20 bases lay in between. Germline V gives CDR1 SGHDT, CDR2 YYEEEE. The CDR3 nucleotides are TGTGCCAGCAGCTTGGCGGGCGGGGGATTGGGAAGGCAGCCCCAGCATTTT. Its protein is CASSLAGGGLGRQPQHF.

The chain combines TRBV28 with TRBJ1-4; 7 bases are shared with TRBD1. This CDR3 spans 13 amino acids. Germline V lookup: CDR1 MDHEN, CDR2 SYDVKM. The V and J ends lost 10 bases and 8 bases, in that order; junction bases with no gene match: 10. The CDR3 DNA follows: TGTGCCATCAGCGACAGGGTGAAGGAAAAACTGTTTTTT. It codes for CAISDRVKEKLFF.

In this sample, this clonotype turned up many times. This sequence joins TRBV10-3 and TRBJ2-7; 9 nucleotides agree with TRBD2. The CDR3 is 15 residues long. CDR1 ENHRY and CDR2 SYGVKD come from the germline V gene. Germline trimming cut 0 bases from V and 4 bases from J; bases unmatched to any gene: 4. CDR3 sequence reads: CAISESLAGTYEQYF. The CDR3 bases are TGTGCCATCAGTGAGTCTCTAGCGGGAACTTACGAGCAGTACTTC.

CDR3 DNA sequence: TGCGCCAGCAGCTTGGCTGTGGCATTTAGCACAGATACGCAGTATTTT. Translating it yields CASSLAVAFSTDTQYF. The rearrangement joins TRBV5-1 to TRBJ2-3; D remains ambiguous. V lost 0 bases and J lost 0, with 11 bases in between. CDR1 and CDR2 (germline): SGHRS, YFSETQ. The CDR3 is made up of 16 amino acids.

This chain's CDR3 is CSVTRGNTEAFF. Written as DNA, the CDR3 is TGCAGCGTAACACGGGGGAACACTGAAGCTTTCTTT. The rearrangement joins TRBV29-1 to TRBJ1-1; unclear D gene. There are 12 residues in the CDR3. Germline V gene lookup returns CDR1 SQVTM and CDR2 ANQGSEA. With 6 bases removed from V and 1 base from J, the gap between germline ends came to 9 bases.

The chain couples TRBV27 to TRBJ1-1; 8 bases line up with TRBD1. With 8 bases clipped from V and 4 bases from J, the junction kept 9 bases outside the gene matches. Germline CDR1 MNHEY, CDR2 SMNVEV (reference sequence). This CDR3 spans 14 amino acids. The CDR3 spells CASRPWTGITEAFF. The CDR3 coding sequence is TGTGCCAGCCGTCCGTGGACAGGGATCACTGAAGCTTTCTTT.

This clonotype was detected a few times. This CDR3 is CASSLDRGEVYEQYF. CDR3 nucleotides: TGTGCCAGCAGCTTGGACAGGGGGGAGGTGTACGAGCAGTACTTC. The rearrangement joins TRBV7-3 to TRBJ2-7, with TRBD1 matching 10 bases. The CDR3 totals 15 residues. J lost 4 bases, V lost 3 bases, and 6 bases had no gene match. The germline V gene encodes CDR1 SGHTA and CDR2 FQGTGA.

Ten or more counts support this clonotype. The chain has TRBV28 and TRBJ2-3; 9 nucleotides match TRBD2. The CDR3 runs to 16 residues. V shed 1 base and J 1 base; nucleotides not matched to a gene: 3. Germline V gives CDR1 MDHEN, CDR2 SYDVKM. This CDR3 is CASSLYSGSGTDTQYF. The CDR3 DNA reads TGTGCCAGCAGTTTATATAGCGGGAGCGGCACAGATACGCAGTATTTT.

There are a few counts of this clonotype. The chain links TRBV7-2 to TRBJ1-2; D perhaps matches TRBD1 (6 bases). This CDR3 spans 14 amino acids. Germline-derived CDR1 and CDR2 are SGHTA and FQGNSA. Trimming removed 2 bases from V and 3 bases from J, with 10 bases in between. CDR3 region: CASSLLRTDYGYTF. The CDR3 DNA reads TGTGCCAGCAGCTTATTGAGGACAGACTATGGCTACACCTTC.

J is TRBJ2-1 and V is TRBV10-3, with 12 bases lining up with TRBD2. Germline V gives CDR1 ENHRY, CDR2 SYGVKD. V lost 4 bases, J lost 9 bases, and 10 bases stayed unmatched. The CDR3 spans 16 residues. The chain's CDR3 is CAISGASGRAAVEQFF. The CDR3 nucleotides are TGTGCCATCAGTGGCGCTAGCGGGAGGGCCGCCGTTGAGCAGTTCTTC.

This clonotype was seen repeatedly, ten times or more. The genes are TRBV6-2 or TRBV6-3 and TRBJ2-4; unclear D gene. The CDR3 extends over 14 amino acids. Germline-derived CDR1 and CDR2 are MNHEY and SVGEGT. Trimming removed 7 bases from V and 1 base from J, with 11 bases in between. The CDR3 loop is CASTTRPAKNIQYF. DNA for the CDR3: TGTGCCAGCACCACCAGGCCCGCCAAAAACATTCAGTACTTC.

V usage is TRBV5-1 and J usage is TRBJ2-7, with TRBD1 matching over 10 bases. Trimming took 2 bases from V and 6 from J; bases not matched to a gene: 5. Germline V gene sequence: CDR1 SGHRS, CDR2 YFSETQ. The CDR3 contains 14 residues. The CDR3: CASSFRDRGPEQYF. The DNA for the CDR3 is TGCGCCAGCAGCTTCCGGGACAGGGGCCCCGAGCAGTACTTC. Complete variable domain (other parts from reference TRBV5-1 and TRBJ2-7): KAGVTQTPRYLIKTRGQQVTLSCSPISGHRSVSWYQQTPGQGLQFLFEYFSETQRNKGNFPGRFSGRQFSNSRSEMNVSTLELGDSALYLCASSFRDRGPEQYFGPGTRLTVT.

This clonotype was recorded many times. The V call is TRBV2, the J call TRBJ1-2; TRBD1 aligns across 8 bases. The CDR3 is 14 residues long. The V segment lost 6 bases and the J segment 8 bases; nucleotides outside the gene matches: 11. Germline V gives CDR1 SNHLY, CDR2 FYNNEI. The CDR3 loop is CASSPGQGLGGYTF. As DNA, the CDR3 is TGTGCCAGCAGCCCCGGACAGGGACTCGGAGGCTACACCTTC.

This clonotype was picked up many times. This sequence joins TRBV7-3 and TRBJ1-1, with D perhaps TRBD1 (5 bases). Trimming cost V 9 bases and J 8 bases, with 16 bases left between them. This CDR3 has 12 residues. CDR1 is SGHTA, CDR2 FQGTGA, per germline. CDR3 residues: CASSEPSGEAFF. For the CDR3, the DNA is TGTGCCAGTTCTGAGCCGTCAGGGGAAGCTTTCTTT.